This passage covers 22 T cell receptor beta chains from one sample sequenced in a study of T cells after yellow fever vaccination (dated by TCRdb to about 2019). The library relied on 5' RACE. Sequencing instrument: Illumina HiSeq 2500. TCRdb applied fastp at Q25 and MiXCR to the public reads, then kept only in-frame beta chains. CDR3 protein sequences are deduplicated, and each keeps its most common genes and DNA. For this sample the table gives about 630,000 distinct CDR3 sequences, of which approximately 13% were detected only once. The ten top clones hold 15% of the sample. This specimen's treatment or condition label, per the study, means: live attenuated yellow fever vaccine strain. The specimen comprised PBMCs, sampled on the day of the yellow fever booster vaccination. The receptors derive from a man aged 25 to 40 who received the YFV17D yellow fever vaccine.

The CDR3 coding sequence is TGTGCCAGCAGCTTAAAAATCTATACAGGGGGCAATGAAAAACTGTTTTTT. Residues: CASSLKIYTGGNEKLFF. The V gene is TRBV7-2, the J gene TRBJ1-4; 9 bases are shared with TRBD1. Germline CDR1 is SGHTA and CDR2 is FQGNSA. The ends lost 2 bases at V and 5 bases at J; junction bases unmatched: 9. The CDR3 is made up of 17 amino acids.

The chain is built from TRBV29-1 and TRBJ2-6; D gene ambiguous. Trimming cost V 4 bases and J 4 bases, with 8 bases left between them. CDR3 length: 13 amino acids. Germline-derived CDR1 and CDR2 are SQVTM and ANQGSEA. DNA of the CDR3: TGCAGCGTTGGCCTGATGGGGGCCAACGTCCTGACTTTC. This sequence encodes CSVGLMGANVLTF.

The chain carries TRBV5-1 and TRBJ2-1, with D perhaps being TRBD1 or TRBD2 (5 bases each). In germline, CDR1 is SGHRS, CDR2 YFSETQ. V lost 0 bases to trimming and J lost 8 bases, with 12 bases between them. The CDR3 is 14 amino acids. CDR3 in amino acids: CASSLGLREYEQFF. In DNA form, the CDR3 reads TGCGCCAGCAGCTTGGGACTCAGGGAGTATGAGCAGTTCTTC.

The CDR3, as DNA: TGCGCCAGCAGCAGAGGGACAGGGGGGACCGGGGAGCTGTTTTTT. Amino acid sequence: CASSRGTGGTGELFF. The chain combines TRBV4-3 with TRBJ2-2, with TRBD1 matching over 11 bases. The CDR3 runs to 15 residues. The V and J ends lost 5 bases and 5 bases, in that order; junction bases with no gene match: 4. Germline V gives CDR1 LGHNA, CDR2 YSLEER.

This sequence joins TRBV7-2 and TRBJ2-1; 7 bases map to TRBD2. This CDR3 has 12 amino acids. V gave up 6 bases and J gave up 10 bases; unmatched junction bases: 6. Germline-derived CDR1 and CDR2 are SGHTA and FQGNSA. CDR3 nucleotides: TGTGCCAGCAGGCCCCCCGGGGGGGAGCAGTTCTTC. Residues: CASRPPGGEQFF.

This clonotype has a handful of counts. V and J are TRBV12-3 or TRBV12-4 and TRBJ1-4, with a weak D call TRBD1 (6 bases). V was clipped by 6 bases and J by 4 bases, with 21 bases between them. The CDR3 contains 17 residues. CDR3 amino acids: CASRYRAQGLVNEKLFF. CDR3 coding DNA: TGTGCCAGCAGGTACAGGGCACAGGGATTAGTTAATGAAAAACTGTTTTTT.

This clonotype was found a few times. J is TRBJ2-5 and V is TRBV5-1; D remains unclear. Trimming removed 4 bases from V and 7 bases from J, with 11 bases in between. CDR3 length: 12 amino acids. Germline V gene sequence: CDR1 SGHRS, CDR2 YFSETQ. For the CDR3, the DNA is TGCGCCAGCAGCCTATCCGATGGGACCCAGTACTTC. It codes for CASSLSDGTQYF.

This clonotype has only a few counts. The V call is TRBV7-2, the J call TRBJ2-2; tentatively, D is TRBD2 (5 bases). V was pared by 5 bases and J by 5 bases, with 18 bases between. The CDR3 is made up of 16 amino acids. Germline V gives CDR1 SGHTA, CDR2 FQGNSA. CDR3 DNA sequence: TGTGCCAGCAGCCCAAGTCCGAGGGCGCAGACCGGGGAGCTGTTTTTT. It codes for CASSPSPRAQTGELFF.

The V and J genes are TRBV6-5 and TRBJ2-7; D remains ambiguous. The CDR3 length is 15 residues. The germline V gene has CDR1 MNHEY and CDR2 SVGAGI. Trimming took off 0 bases at V and 2 bases at J, with 11 bases between the two ends. CDR3 DNA: TGTGCCAGCAGTTACTCGAGTAGGTCCACCTACGAGCAGTACTTC. Protein sequence: CASSYSSRSTYEQYF.

This clonotype was seen only a few times. This chain links TRBV7-2 with TRBJ2-7; 8 positions agree with TRBD2. Per the germline V gene, CDR1 is SGHTA and CDR2 is FQGNSA. The CDR3 contains 15 residues. V lost 2 bases to trimming and J lost 0 bases; unmatched junction nucleotides: 3. The CDR3 DNA reads as TGTGCCAGCAGCTTAAGCGGGGGCATCTCCTACGAGCAGTACTTC. Encoded protein: CASSLSGGISYEQYF.

V and J are TRBV20-1 and TRBJ2-3; no reliable D call. Germline CDR1 is DFQATT and CDR2 is SNEGSKA (reference sequence). CDR3 length equals 12 residues. V lost 7 bases and J 1 base, leaving 9 bases between the germline ends. CDR3 DNA: TGCAGTGGGGCCCCCGGCACAGATACGCAGTATTTT. Protein: CSGAPGTDTQYF.

V usage is TRBV11-2 and J usage is TRBJ2-2; TRBD1 agrees at 9 bases. The ends lost 2 bases at V and 5 bases at J; junction bases unmatched: 12. CDR1 is SGHAT and CDR2 is FQNNGV in the germline V gene. There are 18 residues in the CDR3. CDR3 sequence (DNA): TGTGCCAGCAGCTTATACGGGACAGGGAGGACGGAAACCGGGGAGCTGTTTTTT. Protein: CASSLYGTGRTETGELFF.

This sequence joins TRBV30 and TRBJ1-3, with D possibly being TRBD1 (5 bases). CDR3 size: 16 residues. Germline V gene data show CDR1 as GTSNPN and CDR2 as SVGIG (reference sequence). Deletions cut 2 bases from V and 0 bases from J, with 14 bases between. The CDR3 DNA follows: TGTGCCTGGAGTCATCACGGGGCGGACTCTGGAAACACCATATATTTT. Protein product: CAWSHHGADSGNTIYF.

This chain joins TRBV28 and TRBJ2-1, with D tentatively TRBD2 (6 bases). Germline V CDR1 and CDR2: MDHEN, SYDVKM. V was shortened by 6 bases and J by 2 bases, with 14 bases between the two germline ends. The CDR3 runs to 15 residues. In nucleotides, the CDR3 is TGTGCCAGCAGCCATCGGGACTTCCCCTACAATGAGCAGTTCTTC. Its protein product is CASSHRDFPYNEQFF.

The chain carries TRBV28 and TRBJ2-2, with 11 bases that match TRBD2. J lost 6 bases, V lost 5 bases, and 2 bases had no gene match. Per the germline V gene, CDR1 is MDHEN and CDR2 is SYDVKM. This CDR3 has 14 amino acids. CDR3: CASSTSGSSGELFF. CDR3 nucleotide sequence: TGTGCCAGCAGTACTAGCGGGAGCTCCGGGGAGCTGTTTTTT.

The chain has TRBV7-2 and TRBJ2-1; possible D gene TRBD1, 6 bases. CDR3 length equals 15 residues. With 5 bases removed from V and 2 bases from J, the gap between germline ends came to 13 bases. Germline V gene lookup returns CDR1 SGHTA and CDR2 FQGNSA. The CDR3 is CASSGDTPAYNEQFF. The CDR3 DNA reads TGTGCCAGCAGCGGGGACACCCCTGCCTACAATGAGCAGTTCTTC.

The rearrangement links TRBV7-8 to TRBJ2-3, with unresolved D. The germline gives CDR1 SGHVS, CDR2 FQNEAQ. Trimming took 3 bases from V and 0 from J, leaving 13 bases between them. This CDR3 spans 16 amino acids. The chain's CDR3 is CASSLIRPYSTDTQYF. In DNA form, the CDR3 reads TGTGCCAGCAGCTTGATCAGGCCTTATAGCACAGATACGCAGTATTTT.

This clonotype was seen a handful of times. This chain connects TRBV20-1 to TRBJ2-2, with 7 bases identical to TRBD1. CDR1 is DFQATT and CDR2 is SNEGSKA in the germline V gene (reference sequence). The junction had 6 bases not matched to a gene; V was cut back by 6 bases and J by 2 bases. CDR3 length: 14 amino acids. The CDR3 DNA follows: TGCAGTGCCGATCACAGGGGAAACACCGGGGAGCTGTTTTTT. It translates to CSADHRGNTGELFF.

Many counts were recorded for this clonotype. The chain joins TRBV5-1 to TRBJ2-7, with D tentatively TRBD2 (6 bases). With 5 bases removed from V and 4 bases from J, the gap between germline ends came to 10 bases. The CDR3 totals 12 residues. CDR1 and CDR2 (germline): SGHRS, YFSETQ. The CDR3, as DNA: TGCGCCAGCAGAGGTAGCGGATACGAGCAGTACTTC. This codes for CASRGSGYEQYF.

The V and J genes are TRBV5-1 and TRBJ2-1, with a possible D match to TRBD2 (6 bases). V gave up 4 bases and J gave up 5 bases, with 19 bases separating them. The germline V gene has CDR1 SGHRS and CDR2 YFSETQ. This CDR3 has 16 amino acids. CDR3 nucleotide sequence: TGCGCCAGCAGCCCGAGCCGCGGGACCACCCACAATGAGCAGTTCTTC. It translates to CASSPSRGTTHNEQFF.

This clonotype was seen a few times. The chain has TRBV2 and TRBJ1-5, with a weak D call TRBD1 (5 bases). V was clipped by 4 bases and J by 6 bases, with 7 bases between them. The germline CDR1 and CDR2 sequences are SNHLY and FYNNEI. The CDR3 has 12 amino acids. The CDR3 protein is CASSAGTQPQHF. In DNA form, the CDR3 reads TGTGCCAGCAGTGCAGGGACTCAGCCCCAGCATTTT. Full variable domain (missing parts from reference TRBV2 and TRBJ1-5): EPEVTQTPSHQVTQMGQEVILRCVPISNHLYFYWYRQILGQKVEFLVSFYNNEISEKSEIFDDQFSVERPDGSNFTLKIRSTKLEDSAMYFCASSAGTQPQHFGDGTRLSIL.

This clonotype was picked up a small number of times. V gene TRBV27 combines with J gene TRBJ2-7; D may be TRBD2 (6 bases). This CDR3 has 15 amino acids. Germline values: CDR1 MNHEY, CDR2 SMNVEV (reference sequence). Deletions cut 4 bases from V and 4 bases from J, with 17 bases between. The CDR3 protein is CASSWEAGMGYEQYF. CDR3 nucleotides: TGTGCCAGCAGTTGGGAAGCGGGTATGGGATACGAGCAGTACTTC.